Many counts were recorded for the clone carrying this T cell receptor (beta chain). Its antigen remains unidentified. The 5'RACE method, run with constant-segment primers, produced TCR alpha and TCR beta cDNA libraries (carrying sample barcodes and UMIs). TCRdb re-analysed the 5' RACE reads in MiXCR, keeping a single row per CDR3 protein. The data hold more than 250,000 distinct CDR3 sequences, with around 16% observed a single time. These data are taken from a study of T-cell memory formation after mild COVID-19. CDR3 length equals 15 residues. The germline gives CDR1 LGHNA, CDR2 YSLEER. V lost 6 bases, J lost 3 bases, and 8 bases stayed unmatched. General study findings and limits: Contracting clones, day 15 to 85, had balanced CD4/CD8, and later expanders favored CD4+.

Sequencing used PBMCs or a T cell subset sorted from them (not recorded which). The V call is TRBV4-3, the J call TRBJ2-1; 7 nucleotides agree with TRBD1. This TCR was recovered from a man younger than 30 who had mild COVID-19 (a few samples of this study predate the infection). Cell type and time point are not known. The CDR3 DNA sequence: TGCGCCAGCAGTCGAGGGACAGCTCGCTACAATGAGCAGTTCTTC. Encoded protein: CASSRGTARYNEQFF.